A selection of T cell receptor beta chains follows, all from one sample in a study of blood T cell repertoires in COVID-19. Data came from immunoSEQ multiplex PCR; TCRdb stores just in-frame clones and leaves some out. This sample has over 70,000 clones, with roughly nine tenths found just once. The sequenced sample was peripheral blood. All receptors derive from a man aged 50-59 years with COVID-19, enrolled during active disease. Each CDR3 is given with its conserved first and last residue. D genes are given only for firm matches. Only part of the rows carry a size: once, few, many, or a class if the clone is expanded.

clone_size,v_call,d_call,j_call,cdr3_aa,cdr3_nt
.,TRBV29-1,.,TRBJ1-4,CSMAGANEKLFF,TGCAGCATGGCCGGAGCTAATGAAAAACTGTTTTTT
.,TRBV10-1,TRBD1,TRBJ1-1,CASSRDRVNTEAFF,TGCGCCAGCTCCCGGGACAGGGTGAACACTGAAGCTTTCTTT
.,TRBV30,TRBD1,TRBJ2-3,CAWSPGTGGTDTQYF,TGTGCCTGGAGCCCAGGGACAGGTGGCACAGATACGCAGTATTTT
.,TRBV7-8,.,TRBJ2-5,CASSRGALQETQYF,TGTGCCAGCAGCCGAGGGGCGTTACAAGAGACCCAGTACTTC
.,TRBV5-1,.,TRBJ2-1,CASTLPAVNEQFF,TGCGCCAGCACCCTCCCAGCGGTAAATGAGCAGTTCTTC
.,TRBV11-1,TRBD1,TRBJ2-7,CASRHGTGLSYEQYF,TGTGCCAGCAGACACGGGACAGGCCTCTCCTACGAGCAGTACTTC
.,TRBV6-9,TRBD1,TRBJ2-1,CASSYSTGHEQFF,TGTGCCAGCAGTTATTCGACAGGGCATGAGCAGTTCTTC
once,TRBV4-1,.,TRBJ1-1,CASSQLRLRTSDTEAFF,TGCGCCAGCAGCCAGCTCAGGTTGCGGACATCGGACACTGAAGCTTTCTTT
.,TRBV28,TRBD2,TRBJ2-5,CASKRGAGVKGTQYF,TGTGCCAGCAAAAGAGGGGCGGGAGTGAAGGGGACCCAGTACTTC
.,TRBV5-1,.,TRBJ2-3,CASSSGTDTQYF,TGCGCCAGCAGCTCGGGCACAGATACGCAGTATTTT
.,TRBV19,TRBD2,TRBJ2-1,CASRGGISYNEQFF,TGTGCCAGTAGGGGAGGGATTTCCTACAATGAGCAGTTCTTC
.,TRBV6-5,TRBD2,TRBJ2-3,CASSLSGSATDTQYF,TGTGCCAGCAGTCTTAGCGGGAGCGCAACAGATACGCAGTATTTT
.,TRBV10-3,TRBD2,TRBJ2-2,CAILRLAGVDGELFF,TGTGCCATCCTCCGACTAGCGGGAGTTGACGGGGAGCTGTTTTTT
once,TRBV18,TRBD1,TRBJ1-1,CASSQPQGRGWNTEAFF,TGTGCCAGCTCACAACCACAGGGGCGCGGTTGGAACACTGAAGCTTTCTTT
.,TRBV5-4,.,TRBJ2-1,CASSLESVNEQFF,TGTGCCAGCAGCTTGGAGTCAGTTAATGAGCAGTTCTTC
.,TRBV28,.,TRBJ1-5,CASSRGSVQPQHF,TGTGCCAGCAGTAGGGGGTCCGTGCAGCCCCAGCATTTT
.,TRBV29-1,.,TRBJ1-2,CSVEMGGYGYTF,TGCAGCGTTGAAATGGGAGGATATGGCTACACCTTC
.,TRBV29-1,TRBD2,TRBJ2-5,CSVPLAGDQETQYF,TGCAGCGTTCCACTAGCGGGGGACCAAGAGACCCAGTACTTC
.,TRBV19,.,TRBJ2-2,CASRNGWNTGELFF,TGTGCCAGTAGGAACGGTTGGAACACCGGGGAGCTGTTTTTT
.,TRBV7-9,.,TRBJ2-7,CASGQGHEQYF,TGTGCCAGCGGGCAGGGCCACGAGCAGTACTTC
.,TRBV2,TRBD1,TRBJ1-2,CASSRDREGYTF,TGTGCCAGCAGTCGGGACAGGGAGGGCTACACCTTC
.,TRBV19,TRBD1,TRBJ2-3,CASSMTGAGTDTQYF,TGTGCCAGTAGTATGACAGGGGCCGGCACAGATACGCAGTATTTT
.,TRBV9,TRBD1,TRBJ2-7,CASSARTGDSYEQYF,TGTGCCAGCAGCGCCCGGACAGGGGACTCCTACGAGCAGTACTTC
.,TRBV15,TRBD2,TRBJ2-7,CATSTDAGGKSYEQYF,TGTGCCACCAGCACTGATGCGGGAGGTAAATCTTACGAGCAGTACTTC
.,TRBV7-3,.,TRBJ2-1,CASSPTRESSYNEQFF,TGTGCCAGCAGCCCGACCCGGGAGAGCTCCTACAATGAGCAGTTCTTC
.,TRBV24-1,TRBD1,TRBJ1-6,CATSAGTDNSPLHF,TGTGCCACCAGCGCCGGGACAGACAATTCACCCCTCCACTTT
once,TRBV10-3,.,TRBJ1-5,CAISESTRDNQPQHF,TGTGCCATCAGTGAGTCCACCCGGGACAATCAGCCCCAGCATTTT
.,TRBV7-2,.,TRBJ2-7,CASSTPPGDEQYF,TGTGCCAGCAGCACCCCACCAGGGGACGAGCAGTACTTC
.,TRBV18,TRBD1,TRBJ1-3,CASSPGTGTSGNTIYF,TGTGCCAGCTCACCAGGGACAGGGACGAGTGGAAACACCATATATTTT
.,TRBV19,TRBD2,TRBJ2-1,CASRTSGGTYNEQFF,TGTGCCAGTAGAACTAGCGGGGGGACCTACAATGAGCAGTTCTTC
.,TRBV3-1/TRBV3-2,TRBD1,TRBJ2-2,CASSQQGTGDGGELFF,TGTGCCAGCAGCCAGCAAGGGACAGGGGACGGCGGGGAGCTGTTTTTT
.,TRBV7-9,.,TRBJ2-1,CASSLRGNEQFF,TGTGCCAGCAGCTTAAGGGGCAATGAGCAGTTCTTC
.,TRBV19,.,TRBJ1-6,CASSMSGRNSPLHF,TGTGCCAGTAGTATGTCAGGAAGGAATTCACCCCTCCACTTT
.,TRBV4-3,TRBD1,TRBJ2-7,CASSQDFGDRVEQYF,TGCGCCAGCAGCCAAGATTTCGGGGACAGGGTCGAGCAGTACTTC
.,TRBV5-5,TRBD1,TRBJ1-4,CASSLGAGGTFSEKLFF,TGTGCCAGCAGCTTGGGGGCAGGGGGTACCTTTTCTGAAAAACTGTTTTTT
.,TRBV29-1,TRBD1,TRBJ2-3,CSGRQGAPPDTQYF,TGCAGCGGCCGACAGGGGGCGCCCCCAGATACGCAGTATTTT
.,TRBV6-2/TRBV6-3,.,TRBJ2-7,CASSGLRDRYEQYF,TGTGCCAGCAGTGGGCTGCGGGATAGGTACGAGCAGTACTTC
.,TRBV4-1,TRBD2,TRBJ2-3,CASSLQWRESSDTQYF,TGCGCCAGCAGCCTCCAGTGGCGGGAGAGTTCAGATACGCAGTATTTT
.,TRBV9,.,TRBJ2-3,CASSVGSADTQYF,TGTGCCAGCAGCGTAGGGTCGGCAGATACGCAGTATTTT
.,TRBV19,TRBD1,TRBJ2-1,CASSIQGTGGFNEQFF,TGTGCCAGTAGTATACAGGGGACAGGGGGCTTCAATGAGCAGTTCTTC
.,TRBV7-7,.,TRBJ2-5,CASSKGPTSETQYF,TGTGCTAGCAGCAAGGGGCCGACCTCGGAGACCCAGTACTTC
.,TRBV27,TRBD2,TRBJ2-1,CASSYLAGGPNYNEQFF,TGTGCCAGCAGTTATTTAGCGGGAGGGCCGAATTACAATGAGCAGTTCTTC
.,TRBV5-4,.,TRBJ1-2,CASTLSGQNYGYTF,TGTGCCAGCACCCTCAGCGGGCAGAACTATGGCTACACCTTC
.,TRBV11-2,.,TRBJ2-4,CASSLDRNIQYF,TGTGCCAGCAGCCTTGACAGGAACATTCAGTACTTC
.,TRBV7-2,TRBD1,TRBJ2-1,CASSPDHRGNNEQFF,TGTGCCAGCAGCCCGGACCACAGGGGTAACAATGAGCAGTTCTTC
.,TRBV7-2,TRBD1,TRBJ1-2,CASSPYKTGGYGYTF,TGTGCCAGCAGCCCATATAAGACAGGGGGCTATGGCTACACCTTC
once,TRBV5-6,.,TRBJ2-1,CASSRVADLYNEQFF,TGTGCCAGCAGCCGGGTAGCGGACCTATACAATGAGCAGTTCTTC
.,TRBV19,TRBD2,TRBJ2-2,CASSIERGGRNGELFF,TGTGCCAGTAGTATAGAGAGGGGCGGGAGGAACGGGGAGCTGTTTTTT
once,TRBV5-6,.,TRBJ1-2,CASSLGAGDYGYTF,TGTGCCAGCAGCTTGGGGGCAGGGGACTATGGCTACACCTTC